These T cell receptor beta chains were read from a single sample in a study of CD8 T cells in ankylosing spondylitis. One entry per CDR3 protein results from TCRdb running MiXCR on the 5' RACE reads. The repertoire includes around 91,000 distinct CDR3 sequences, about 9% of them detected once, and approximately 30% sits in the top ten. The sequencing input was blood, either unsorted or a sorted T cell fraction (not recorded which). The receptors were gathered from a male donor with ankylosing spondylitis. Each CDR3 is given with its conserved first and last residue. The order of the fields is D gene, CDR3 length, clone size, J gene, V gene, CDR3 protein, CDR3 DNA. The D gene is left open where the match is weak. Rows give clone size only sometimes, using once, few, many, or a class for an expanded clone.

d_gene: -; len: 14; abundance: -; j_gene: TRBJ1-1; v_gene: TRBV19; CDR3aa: CASSMSGLNTEAFF; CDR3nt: TGTGCCAGTAGTATGTCAGGGCTGAACACTGAAGCTTTCTTT
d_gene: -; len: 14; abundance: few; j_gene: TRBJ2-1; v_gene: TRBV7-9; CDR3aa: CASSPRTGLLEQFF; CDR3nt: TGTGCCAGCAGCCCCCGGACGGGCCTCTTAGAGCAGTTCTTC
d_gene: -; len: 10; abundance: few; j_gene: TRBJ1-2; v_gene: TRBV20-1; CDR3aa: CSARGRGYTF; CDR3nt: TGCAGTGCTAGAGGTCGTGGCTACACCTTC
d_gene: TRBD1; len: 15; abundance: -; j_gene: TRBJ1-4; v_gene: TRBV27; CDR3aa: CASRRQQGTNEKLFF; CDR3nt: TGTGCCAGCCGACGACAACAGGGGACTAATGAAAAACTGTTTTTT
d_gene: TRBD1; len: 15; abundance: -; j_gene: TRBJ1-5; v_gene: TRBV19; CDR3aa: CASSIWGTGNQPQHF; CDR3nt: TGTGCCAGTAGTATATGGGGGACAGGGAATCAGCCCCAGCATTTT
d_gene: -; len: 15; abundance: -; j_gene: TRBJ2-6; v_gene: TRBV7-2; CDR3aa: CASSLFSSGANVLTF; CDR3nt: TGTGCCAGCAGCTTATTCAGCTCTGGGGCCAACGTCCTGACTTTC
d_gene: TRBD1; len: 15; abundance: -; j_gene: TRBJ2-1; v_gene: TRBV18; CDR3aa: CASSGGQGVYNEQFF; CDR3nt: TGTGCCAGCTCAGGAGGACAGGGAGTATACAATGAGCAGTTCTTC
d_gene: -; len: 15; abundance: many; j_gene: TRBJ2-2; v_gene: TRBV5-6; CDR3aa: CASSAGTVESGELFF; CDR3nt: TGTGCCAGCAGCGCAGGGACGGTGGAGTCCGGGGAGCTGTTTTTT
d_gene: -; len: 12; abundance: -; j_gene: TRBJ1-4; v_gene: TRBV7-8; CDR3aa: CASSLDSQGLFF; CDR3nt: TGTGCCAGCAGCTTAGACAGCCAAGGACTGTTTTTT
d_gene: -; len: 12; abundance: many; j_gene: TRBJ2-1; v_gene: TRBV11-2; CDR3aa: CASSLVVNEQFF; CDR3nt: TGTGCCAGCAGCTTAGTCGTAAATGAGCAGTTCTTC
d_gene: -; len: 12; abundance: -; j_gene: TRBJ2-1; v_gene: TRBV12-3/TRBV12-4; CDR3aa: CATGTANNEQFF; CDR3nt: TGTGCCACCGGGACGGCGAACAATGAGCAGTTCTTC
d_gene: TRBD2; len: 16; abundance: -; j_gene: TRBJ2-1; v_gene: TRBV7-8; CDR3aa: CASSAITSGAYNEQFF; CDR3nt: TGTGCCAGCAGCGCGATTACTAGCGGAGCCTACAATGAGCAGTTCTTC
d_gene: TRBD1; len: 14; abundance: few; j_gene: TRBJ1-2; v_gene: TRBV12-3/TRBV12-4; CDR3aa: CASSPGTGGYGYTF; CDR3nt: TGTGCCAGCAGCCCCGGGACAGGTGGCTATGGCTACACCTTC
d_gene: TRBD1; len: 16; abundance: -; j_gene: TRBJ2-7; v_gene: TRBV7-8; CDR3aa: CASSFGQGEKSYEQYF; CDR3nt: TGTGCCAGCAGCTTTGGACAGGGCGAAAAATCCTACGAGCAGTACTTC
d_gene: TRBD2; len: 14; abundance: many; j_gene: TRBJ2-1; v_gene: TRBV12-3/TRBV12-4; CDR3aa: CASSPGLAYNEQFF; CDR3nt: TGTGCCAGCAGTCCGGGACTAGCTTACAATGAGCAGTTCTTC
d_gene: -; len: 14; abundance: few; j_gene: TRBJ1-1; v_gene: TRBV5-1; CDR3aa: CASSLPTANTEAFF; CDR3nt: TGCGCCAGCAGCTTACCAACAGCGAACACTGAAGCTTTCTTT
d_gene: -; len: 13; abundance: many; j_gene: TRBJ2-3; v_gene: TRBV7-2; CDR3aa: CATSSIRADTQYF; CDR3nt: TGTGCCACCAGCTCTATCAGGGCAGATACGCAGTATTTT
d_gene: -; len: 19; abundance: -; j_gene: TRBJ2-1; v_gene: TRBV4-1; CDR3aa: CASSQDPPPRGSSYNEQFF; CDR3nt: TGCGCCAGCAGCCAAGACCCGCCTCCGAGGGGAAGCTCCTACAATGAGCAGTTCTTC
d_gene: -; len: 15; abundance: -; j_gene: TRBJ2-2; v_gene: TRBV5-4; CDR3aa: CASSFGRGSTGELFF; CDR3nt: TGTGCCAGCAGCTTTGGTAGAGGGAGCACCGGGGAGCTGTTTTTT
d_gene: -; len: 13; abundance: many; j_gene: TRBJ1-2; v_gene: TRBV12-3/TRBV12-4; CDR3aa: CASSPDGNYGYTF; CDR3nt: TGTGCCAGCAGTCCGGACGGTAACTATGGCTACACCTTC
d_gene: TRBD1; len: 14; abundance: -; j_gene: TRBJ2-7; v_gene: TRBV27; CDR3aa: CASSYRGQGYEQYF; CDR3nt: TGTGCCAGCAGTTACAGGGGGCAGGGGTACGAGCAGTACTTC
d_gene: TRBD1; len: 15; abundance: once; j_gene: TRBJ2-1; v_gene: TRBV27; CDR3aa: CASSLQGALYNEQFF; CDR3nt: TGTGCCAGCAGTTTACAGGGGGCGCTTTACAATGAGCAGTTCTTC
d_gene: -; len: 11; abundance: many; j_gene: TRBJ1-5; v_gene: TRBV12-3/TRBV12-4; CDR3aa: CASSFSGPQHF; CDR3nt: TGTGCCAGCAGTTTTTCCGGGCCCCAGCATTTT
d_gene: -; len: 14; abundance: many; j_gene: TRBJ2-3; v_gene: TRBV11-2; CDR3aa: CASSLRGSTDTQYF; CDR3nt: TGTGCCAGCAGCTTACGAGGGAGCACAGATACGCAGTATTTT
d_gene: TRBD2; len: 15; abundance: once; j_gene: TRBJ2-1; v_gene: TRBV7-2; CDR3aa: CASSLAAGGPNEQFF; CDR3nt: TGTGCCAGCAGCTTAGCTGCGGGAGGGCCCAATGAGCAGTTCTTC
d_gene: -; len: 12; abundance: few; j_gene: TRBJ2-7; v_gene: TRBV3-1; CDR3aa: CASSQDRNEQYF; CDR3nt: TGTGCCAGCAGCCAAGATCGGAACGAGCAGTACTTC
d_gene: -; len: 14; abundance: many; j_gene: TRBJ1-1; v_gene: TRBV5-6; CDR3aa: CASSFSGSNTEAFF; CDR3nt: TGTGCCAGCAGCTTTTCAGGGTCGAACACTGAAGCTTTCTTT
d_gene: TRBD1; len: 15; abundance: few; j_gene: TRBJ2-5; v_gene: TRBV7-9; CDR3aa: CASSQFSDRAKTQYF; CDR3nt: TGTGCCAGCAGCCAATTCAGTGACAGGGCAAAGACCCAGTACTTC
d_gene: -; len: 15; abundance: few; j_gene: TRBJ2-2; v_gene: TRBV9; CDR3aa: CASSDPGASTGELFF; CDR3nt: TGTGCCAGCAGCGACCCGGGCGCGAGCACCGGGGAGCTGTTTTTT
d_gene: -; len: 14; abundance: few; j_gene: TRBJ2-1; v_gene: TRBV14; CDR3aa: CASSLRLVENEQFF; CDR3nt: TGTGCCAGCAGCCTACGACTAGTAGAAAATGAGCAGTTCTTC
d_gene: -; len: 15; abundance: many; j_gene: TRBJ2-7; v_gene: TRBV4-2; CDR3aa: CASSQDEGGSYEQYF; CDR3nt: TGTGCCAGCAGCCAAGACGAGGGAGGTTCCTACGAGCAGTACTTC
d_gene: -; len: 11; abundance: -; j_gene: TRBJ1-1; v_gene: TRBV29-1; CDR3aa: CSVWGGSEAFF; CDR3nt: TGCAGCGTCTGGGGGGGGTCTGAAGCTTTCTTT
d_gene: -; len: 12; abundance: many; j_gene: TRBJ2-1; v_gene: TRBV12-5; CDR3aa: CASAAAQDEQFF; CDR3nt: TGTGCTAGTGCCGCCGCCCAGGACGAGCAGTTCTTC
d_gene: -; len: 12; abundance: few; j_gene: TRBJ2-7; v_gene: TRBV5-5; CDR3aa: CASSPDFYEQYF; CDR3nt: TGTGCCAGCAGCCCGGACTTCTACGAGCAGTACTTC
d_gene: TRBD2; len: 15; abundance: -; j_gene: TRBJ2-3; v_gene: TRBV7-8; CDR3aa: CASSATAGEADTQYF; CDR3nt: TGTGCCAGCAGCGCAACAGCGGGAGAGGCAGATACGCAGTATTTT
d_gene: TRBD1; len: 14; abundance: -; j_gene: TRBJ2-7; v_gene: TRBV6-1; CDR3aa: CASSAGQGVYEQYF; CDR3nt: TGTGCCAGCAGTGCGGGACAGGGGGTGTACGAGCAGTACTTC
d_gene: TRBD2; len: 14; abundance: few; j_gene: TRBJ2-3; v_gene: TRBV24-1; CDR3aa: CATSDGTRADTQYF; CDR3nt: TGTGCCACCAGTGATGGGACTAGAGCGGATACGCAGTATTTT
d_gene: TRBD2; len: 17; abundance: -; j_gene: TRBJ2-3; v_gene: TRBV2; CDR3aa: CASTLKAQLAAIDTQYF; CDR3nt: TGTGCCAGCACCTTGAAAGCCCAACTAGCGGCCATAGATACGCAGTATTTT
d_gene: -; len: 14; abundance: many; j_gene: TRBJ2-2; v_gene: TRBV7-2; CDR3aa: CASSERSYTGELFF; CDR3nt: TGTGCCAGCAGCGAACGAAGTTACACCGGGGAGCTGTTTTTT
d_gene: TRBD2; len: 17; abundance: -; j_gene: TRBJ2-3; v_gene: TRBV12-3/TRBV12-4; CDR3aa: CASGLDGTSVFTDTQYF; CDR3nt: TGTGCCAGCGGATTGGATGGGACTAGCGTATTCACAGATACGCAGTATTTT
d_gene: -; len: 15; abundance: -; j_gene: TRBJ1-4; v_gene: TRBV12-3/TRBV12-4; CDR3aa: CASTDTEGAGEKLFF; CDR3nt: TGTGCCAGCACCGATACCGAGGGCGCGGGTGAAAAACTGTTTTTT
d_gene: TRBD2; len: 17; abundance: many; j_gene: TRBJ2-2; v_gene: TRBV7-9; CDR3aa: CASSPTSGRPKTGELFF; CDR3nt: TGTGCCAGCAGCCCGACTAGCGGGAGACCCAAGACCGGGGAGCTGTTTTTT
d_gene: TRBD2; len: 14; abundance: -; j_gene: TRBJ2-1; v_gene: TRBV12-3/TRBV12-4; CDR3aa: CASSLTSALNEQFF; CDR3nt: TGTGCCAGCAGTTTGACTAGCGCCTTAAATGAGCAGTTCTTC
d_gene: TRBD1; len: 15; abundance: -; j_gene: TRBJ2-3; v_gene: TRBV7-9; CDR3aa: CASSIWTGATDTQYF; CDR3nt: TGTGCCAGCAGCATTTGGACAGGGGCCACAGATACGCAGTATTTT
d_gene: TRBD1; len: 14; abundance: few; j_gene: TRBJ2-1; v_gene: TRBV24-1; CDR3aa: CATSDFRDSNEQFF; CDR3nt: TGTGCCACCAGTGATTTCCGGGACAGCAATGAGCAGTTCTTC